Below are 15 T cell receptor beta chains sequenced from a single sample in a study of T cells in localized non-small cell lung cancer. Produced via immunoSEQ multiplex PCR; TCRdb's table is partial and in-frame only. Among nearly 15,000 clones listed, 75% to 90% were seen once. The sequenced sample was peripheral blood, obtained before any cancer treatment. The receptors were sampled from a woman between 40 and 69 years old with stage I lung adenocarcinoma.

This chain joins TRBV10-3 and TRBJ1-5; TRBD1 matches 8 bases. This CDR3 is 15 amino acids long. Germline loops: CDR1 ENHRY, CDR2 SYGVKD. Germline trimming cut 3 bases from V and 5 bases from J; bases unmatched to any gene: 6. The CDR3 reads CAISEGRGLYQPQHF. CDR3 coding DNA: TGTGCCATCAGTGAAGGCAGGGGGCTATATCAGCCCCAGCATTTT.

The chain is built from TRBV7-9 and TRBJ2-2; 9 bases line up with TRBD2. Germline values: CDR1 SEHNR, CDR2 FQNEAQ (reference sequence). The CDR3 extends over 18 amino acids. The V segment lost 1 base and the J segment 0 bases; nucleotides outside the gene matches: 6. CDR3 bases: TGTGCCAGCAGCTTAGTTCCTCGCGGGGGGGCGAACACCGGGGAGCTGTTTTTT. It specifies CASSLVPRGGANTGELFF.

The chain couples TRBV9 to TRBJ2-7; tentative D call: TRBD2 (5 bases). V lost 0 bases to trimming and J lost 5 bases, with 12 bases between them. Germline CDR1 reads SGDLS; CDR2 reads YYNGEE. The CDR3 is 14 amino acids. In nucleotides, the CDR3 is TGTGCCAGCAGCGTAGCTAGCCCTGGCGACGAGCAGTACTTC. Residues: CASSVASPGDEQYF.

The chain is built from TRBV6-5 and TRBJ2-1; weak D call: TRBD2 (6 bases). The CDR3 covers 13 residues. Germline lookup yields CDR1 MNHEY and CDR2 SVGAGI. V was trimmed by 2 bases and J by 12 bases, leaving 14 bases between them. The CDR3 DNA follows: TGTGCCAGCAGTTACGGGGGGATCATGGGGCAGTTCTTC. Amino acids: CASSYGGIMGQFF.

CDR3 in amino acids: CASSERQINQPQHF. The CDR3 DNA reads as TGTGCCAGCAGTGAAAGACAAATTAATCAGCCCCAGCATTTT. The gene calls are TRBV6-1 and TRBJ1-5; D call uncertain. CDR1 and CDR2 from the germline V gene are MNHNS and SASEGT. Trimming took off 2 bases at V and 4 bases at J, with 9 bases between the two ends. This CDR3 is built from 14 residues.

This clone was recorded once. The chain carries TRBV11-3 and TRBJ2-7, with 7 bases that match TRBD2. Trimming removed 1 base from V and 9 bases from J; junction bases left unmatched: 3. Germline V gene lookup returns CDR1 SGHNT and CDR2 YENEEA. The CDR3 has 12 amino acids. This CDR3 reads CASSLGDYPQYF. CDR3 nucleotides: TGTGCCAGCAGCTTAGGGGACTACCCGCAGTACTTC.

The J gene is TRBJ1-4, the V gene TRBV9, with D possibly TRBD1 on 5 matching bases. The CDR3 loop spans 14 amino acids. V was cut by 2 bases and J by 5 bases, with 10 bases left in between. Germline V gene sequence: CDR1 SGDLS, CDR2 YYNGEE. The CDR3 nucleotides read TGTGCCAGCAGCGTGGGAGGGGCGAATGAAAAACTGTTTTTT. Translated: CASSVGGANEKLFF.

This sequence joins TRBV12-5 and TRBJ1-6; D possibly corresponds to TRBD1 (5 bases). Germline V gene sequence: CDR1 LGHNT, CDR2 FRNRAP. The ends were cut back, 4 bases at V and 10 bases at J, with 26 bases in the middle. The CDR3 covers 18 residues. CDR3 nucleotides: TGTGCTAGTGGTTCACCTTTATCAAGGGGTATCTCGGGCTCACCCCTCCACTTT. This gives the protein CASGSPLSRGISGSPLHF.

This sequence joins TRBV15 and TRBJ2-2; no reliable D call. Trimming took off 6 bases at V and 5 bases at J, with 10 bases between the two ends. This CDR3 region has 13 residues. Germline CDR1 is LNHNV and CDR2 is YYDKDF (reference sequence). In DNA, the CDR3 is TGTGCCACCAGTACGGTTTGGACCGGGGAGCTGTTTTTT. This gives the protein CATSTVWTGELFF.

The chain couples TRBV5-1 to TRBJ1-2; no definite D call. Trimming removed 3 bases at V and 7 bases at J, with 10 bases between. This CDR3 spans 12 amino acids. Germline V gives CDR1 SGHRS, CDR2 YFSETQ. CDR3 amino acids: CASSYPPRGYTF. The CDR3, as DNA: TGCGCCAGCAGCTATCCGCCCCGTGGCTACACCTTC.

The V call is TRBV4-3, the J call TRBJ2-7; D is undetermined. Per germline, CDR1 LGHNA and CDR2 YSLEER. The CDR3 covers 17 residues. V dropped 0 bases and J dropped 3 bases, with 18 bases sitting between them. The CDR3 DNA follows: TGCGCCAGCAGCCAAGATGGGCCCCTGGGCCCCAGCTACGAGCAGTACTTC. It encodes CASSQDGPLGPSYEQYF.

This chain uses TRBV5-1 with TRBJ2-5; D is unclear. Trimming removed 0 bases at V and 5 bases at J, with 14 bases between. This CDR3 is built from 15 residues. The germline gives CDR1 SGHRS, CDR2 YFSETQ. This CDR3 reads CASSLGVGLAETQYF. CDR3 DNA sequence: TGCGCCAGCAGCTTGGGTGTAGGGTTGGCGGAGACCCAGTACTTC.

This clone was seen a handful of times. This chain uses TRBV10-2 with TRBJ2-3; D unresolved. Germline CDR1 is WSHSY and CDR2 is SAAADI. The CDR3 covers 14 residues. Trimming shortened V by 1 base and J by 1 base, and 6 bases separated the two germline ends. This CDR3 reads CASSEFVGTDTQYF. CDR3 DNA: TGCGCCAGCAGTGAGTTTGTGGGCACAGATACGCAGTATTTT.

The V call is TRBV7-2, the J call TRBJ1-4; D ambiguous. V shed 5 bases and J shed 2 bases, with 9 bases lying between them. Germline CDR1 is SGHTA and CDR2 is FQGNSA. The length of the CDR3 is 14 residues. The CDR3 reads CASSRFGTNEKLFF. DNA of the CDR3: TGTGCCAGCAGCCGATTTGGGACTAATGAAAAACTGTTTTTT. Filled out from reference TRBV7-2 and TRBJ1-4, the complete variable domain reads GAGVSQSPSNKVTEKGKDVELRCDPISGHTALYWYRQSLGQGLEFLIYFQGNSAPDKSGLPSDRFSAERTGGSVSTLTIQRTQQEDSAVYLCASSRFGTNEKLFFGSGTQLSVL.

The V gene is TRBV6-1, the J gene TRBJ2-7; a weak D match, TRBD1 (5 bases). V was pared by 8 bases and J by 0 bases, with 11 bases between. Germline assignment: CDR1 MNHNS and CDR2 SASEGT. This CDR3 spans 13 amino acids. This CDR3 is CASQGLSSYEQYF. CDR3 DNA sequence: TGTGCCAGCCAGGGCCTCAGCTCCTACGAGCAGTACTTC.